This T cell receptor beta chain was profiled in a study of T-cell reconstitution after alpha-beta-depleted transplantation in children. Findings and limits, study-wide: Roughly two months post-transplant, alpha-beta T cells reportedly originated from several hundred graft clones that had expanded. At one year after transplant, newly produced T cells mostly accounted for T-cell counts and diversity. There were some patients whose high TCRbeta diversity at day 60 came from surviving recipient T cells and thymic progenitors.

This clonotype was counted ten times or more. Its target is unknown. The V gene lost 1 base and the J gene lost 1 base, with 5 bases spanning the gap. This CDR3 contains 14 residues. It was with unique molecular identifiers that the TCRbeta library was prepared. From the PCR reads, TCRdb called clonotypes with MiXCR, one entry per CDR3 protein. The sample carries approximately 650,000 distinct CDR3 sequences, around 13% recorded once. The source was PBMCs, collected before TCRalphabeta/CD19-depleted stem cell transplant. V is TRBV12-3 or TRBV12-4 and J is TRBJ2-1, with unresolved D. The sequence was collected from a girl aged 2-10 years with congenital amegakaryocytic thrombocytopenia, due to receive a stem cell transplant. The CDR3, as DNA: TGTGCCAGCAGTTTAGAGGCTTCCTACAATGAGCAGTTCTTC. It codes for CASSLEASYNEQFF.